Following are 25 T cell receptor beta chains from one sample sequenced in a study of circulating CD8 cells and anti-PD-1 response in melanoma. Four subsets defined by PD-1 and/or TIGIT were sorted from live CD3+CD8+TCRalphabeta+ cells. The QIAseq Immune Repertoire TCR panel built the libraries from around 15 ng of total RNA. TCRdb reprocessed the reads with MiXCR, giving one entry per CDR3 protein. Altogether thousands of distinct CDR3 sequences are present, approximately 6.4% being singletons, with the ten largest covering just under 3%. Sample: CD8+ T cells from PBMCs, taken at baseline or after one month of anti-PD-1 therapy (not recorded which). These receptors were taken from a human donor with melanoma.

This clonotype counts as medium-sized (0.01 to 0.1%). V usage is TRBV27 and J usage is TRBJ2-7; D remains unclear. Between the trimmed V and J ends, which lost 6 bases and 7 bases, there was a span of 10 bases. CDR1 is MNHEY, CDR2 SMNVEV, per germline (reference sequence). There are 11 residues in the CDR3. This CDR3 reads CASSLGGEQYF. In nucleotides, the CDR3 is TGTGCCAGCAGCCTGGGCGGAGAGCAGTACTTC.

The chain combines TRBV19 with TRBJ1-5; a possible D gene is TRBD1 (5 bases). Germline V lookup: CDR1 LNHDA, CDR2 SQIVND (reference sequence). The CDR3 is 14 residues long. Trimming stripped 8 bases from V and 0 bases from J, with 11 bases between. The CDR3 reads CASDQGYSNQPQHF. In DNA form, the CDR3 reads TGTGCCAGTGACCAGGGTTATAGCAATCAGCCCCAGCATTTT.

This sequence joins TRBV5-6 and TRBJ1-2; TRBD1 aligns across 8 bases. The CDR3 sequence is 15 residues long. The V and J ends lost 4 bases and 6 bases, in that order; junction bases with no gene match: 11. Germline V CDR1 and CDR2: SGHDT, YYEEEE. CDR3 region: CASSLSDRGPHGYTF. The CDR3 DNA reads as TGTGCCAGCAGCCTGTCCGACAGGGGTCCACATGGCTACACCTTC.

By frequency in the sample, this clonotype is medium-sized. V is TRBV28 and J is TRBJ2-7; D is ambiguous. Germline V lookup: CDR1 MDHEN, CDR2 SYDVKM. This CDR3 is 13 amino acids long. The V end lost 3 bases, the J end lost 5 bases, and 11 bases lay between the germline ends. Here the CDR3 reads CASSFRDVDEQYF. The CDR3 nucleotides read TGTGCCAGCAGTTTCCGAGATGTGGACGAGCAGTACTTC. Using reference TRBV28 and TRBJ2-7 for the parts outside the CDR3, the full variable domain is DVKVTQSSRYLVKRTGEKVFLECVQDMDHENMFWYRQDPGLGLRLIYFSYDVKMKEKGDIPEGYSVSREKKERFSLILESASTNQTSMYLCASSFRDVDEQYFGPGTRLTVT.

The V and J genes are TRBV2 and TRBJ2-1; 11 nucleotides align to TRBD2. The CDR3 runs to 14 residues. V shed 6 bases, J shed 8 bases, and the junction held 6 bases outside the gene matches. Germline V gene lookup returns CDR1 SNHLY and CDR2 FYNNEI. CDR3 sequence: CASSPGTSGYEQFF. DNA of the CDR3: TGTGCCAGCAGCCCCGGGACTAGCGGATATGAGCAGTTCTTC.

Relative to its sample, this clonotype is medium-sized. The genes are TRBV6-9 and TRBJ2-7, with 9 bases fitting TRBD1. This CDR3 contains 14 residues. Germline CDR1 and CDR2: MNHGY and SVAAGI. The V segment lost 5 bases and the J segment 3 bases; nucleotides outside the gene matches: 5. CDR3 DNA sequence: TGTGCCAGCAGTAACAGGGGGCGCTACTACGAGCAGTACTTC. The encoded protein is CASSNRGRYYEQYF.

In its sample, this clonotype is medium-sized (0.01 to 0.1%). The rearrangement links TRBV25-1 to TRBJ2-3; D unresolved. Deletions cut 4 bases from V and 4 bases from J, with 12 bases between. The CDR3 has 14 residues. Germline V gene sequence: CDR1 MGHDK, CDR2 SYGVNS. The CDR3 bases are TGTGCCAGCAGTGGGACGTGGATGTCAGATACGCAGTATTTT. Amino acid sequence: CASSGTWMSDTQYF.

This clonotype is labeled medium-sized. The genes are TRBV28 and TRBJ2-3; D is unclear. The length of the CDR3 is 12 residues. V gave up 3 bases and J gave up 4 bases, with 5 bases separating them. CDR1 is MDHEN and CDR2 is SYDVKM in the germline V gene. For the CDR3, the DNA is TGTGCCAGCAGTTTTGAATCAGATACGCAGTATTTT. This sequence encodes CASSFESDTQYF.

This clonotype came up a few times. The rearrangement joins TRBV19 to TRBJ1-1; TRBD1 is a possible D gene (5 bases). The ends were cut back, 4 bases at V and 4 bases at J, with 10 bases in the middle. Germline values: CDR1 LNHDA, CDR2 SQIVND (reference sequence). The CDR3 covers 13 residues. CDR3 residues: CASSSGGSTEAFF. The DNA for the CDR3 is TGTGCCAGTAGTAGCGGGGGGTCCACTGAAGCTTTCTTT.

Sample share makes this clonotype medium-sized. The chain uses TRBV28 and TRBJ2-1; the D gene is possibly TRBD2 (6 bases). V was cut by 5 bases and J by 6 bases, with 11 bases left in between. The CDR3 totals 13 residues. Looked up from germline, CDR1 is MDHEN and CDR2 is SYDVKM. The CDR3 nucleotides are TGTGCCAGCAGTAGGAGGGCGTCCAATGAGCAGTTCTTC. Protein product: CASSRRASNEQFF.

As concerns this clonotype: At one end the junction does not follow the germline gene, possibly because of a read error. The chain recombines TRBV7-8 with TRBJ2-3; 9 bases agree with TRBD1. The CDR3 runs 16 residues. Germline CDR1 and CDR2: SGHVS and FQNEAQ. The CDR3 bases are TGTGCCAGCAGCCAAGGGGGACAGGGCGGCACAGATACGCAGTGTTTT. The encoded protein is CASSQGGQGGTDTQCF. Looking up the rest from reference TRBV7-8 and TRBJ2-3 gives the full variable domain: GAGVSQSPRYKVAKRGQDVALRCDPISGHVSLFWYQQALGQGPEFLTYFQNEAQLDKSGLPSDRFFAERPEGSVSTLKIQRTQQEDSAVYLCASSQGGQGGTDTQCFGPGTRLTVL.

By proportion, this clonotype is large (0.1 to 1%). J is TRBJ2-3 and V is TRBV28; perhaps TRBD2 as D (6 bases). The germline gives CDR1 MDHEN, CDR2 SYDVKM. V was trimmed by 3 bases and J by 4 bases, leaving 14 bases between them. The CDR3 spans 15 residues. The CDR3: CASSLGPSVADTQYF. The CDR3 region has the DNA TGTGCCAGCAGTTTGGGACCTAGCGTTGCAGATACGCAGTATTTT.

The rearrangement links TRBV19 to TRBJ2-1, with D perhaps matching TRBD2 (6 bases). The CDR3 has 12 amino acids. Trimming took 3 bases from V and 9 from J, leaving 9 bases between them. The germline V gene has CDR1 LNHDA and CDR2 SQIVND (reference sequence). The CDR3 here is CASSIGGVEQFF. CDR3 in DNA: TGTGCCAGTAGTATCGGAGGGGTTGAGCAGTTCTTC. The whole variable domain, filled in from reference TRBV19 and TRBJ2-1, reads DGGITQSPKYLFRKEGQNVTLSCEQNLNHDAMYWYRQDPGQGLRLIYYSQIVNDFQKGDIAEGYSVSREKKESFPLTVTSAQKNPTAFYLCASSIGGVEQFFGPGTRLTVL.

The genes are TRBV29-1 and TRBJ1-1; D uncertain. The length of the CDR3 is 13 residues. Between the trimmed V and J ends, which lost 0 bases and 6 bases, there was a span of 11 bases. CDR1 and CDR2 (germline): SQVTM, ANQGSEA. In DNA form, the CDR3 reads TGCAGCGTTGAAGAGGTCCATGACGCTGAAGCTTTCTTT. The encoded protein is CSVEEVHDAEAFF.

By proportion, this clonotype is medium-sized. The chain's CDR3 is CATSDPGLEGATQYF. In nucleotides, the CDR3 is TGTGCCACCAGTGACCCAGGACTAGAGGGGGCCACGCAGTATTTT. The chain has TRBV24-1 and TRBJ2-3; D may match TRBD1 or TRBD2 (7 bases each). Between the trimmed V and J ends, which lost 4 bases and 9 bases, there was a span of 19 bases. There are 15 residues in the CDR3. Per the germline V gene, CDR1 is KGHDR and CDR2 is SFDVKD.

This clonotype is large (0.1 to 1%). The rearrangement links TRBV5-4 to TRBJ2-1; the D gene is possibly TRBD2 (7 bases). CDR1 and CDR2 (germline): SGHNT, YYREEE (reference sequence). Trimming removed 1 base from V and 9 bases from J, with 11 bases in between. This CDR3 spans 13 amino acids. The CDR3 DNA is TGTGCCAGCAGCTTGCGGGGGGCTAGTGAGCAGTTCTTC. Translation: CASSLRGASEQFF.

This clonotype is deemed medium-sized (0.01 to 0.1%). In nucleotides, the CDR3 is TGTGCCAGCAGTTTATATGGGACTAGCGGTGATACGCAGTATTTT. Its translation is CASSLYGTSGDTQYF. The genes are TRBV27 and TRBJ2-3; TRBD2 matches at 11 bases. The J segment lost 6 bases and the V segment lost 1 base, leaving 3 bases of the junction unmatched. The length of the CDR3 is 15 residues. Germline CDR1 and CDR2: MNHEY and SMNVEV (reference sequence).

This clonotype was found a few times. CDR3 bases: TGTGCCAGCAGCTTAGATGTATGGGACAGGGTCGATGGCTACACCTTC. Residues: CASSLDVWDRVDGYTF. The chain uses TRBV7-2 and TRBJ1-2; 9 bases fit TRBD1. CDR1 and CDR2 from the germline V gene are SGHTA and FQGNSA. CDR3 length: 16 residues. Trimming at V came to 1 base and at J to 6 bases, leaving 9 bases not matched to a gene.

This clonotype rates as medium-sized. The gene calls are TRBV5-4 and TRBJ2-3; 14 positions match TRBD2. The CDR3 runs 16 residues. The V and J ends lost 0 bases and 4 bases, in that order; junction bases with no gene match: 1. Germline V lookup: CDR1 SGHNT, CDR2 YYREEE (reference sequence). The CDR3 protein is CASSLVTSGGADTQYF. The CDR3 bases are TGTGCCAGCAGCTTGGTGACTAGCGGGGGGGCAGATACGCAGTATTTT.

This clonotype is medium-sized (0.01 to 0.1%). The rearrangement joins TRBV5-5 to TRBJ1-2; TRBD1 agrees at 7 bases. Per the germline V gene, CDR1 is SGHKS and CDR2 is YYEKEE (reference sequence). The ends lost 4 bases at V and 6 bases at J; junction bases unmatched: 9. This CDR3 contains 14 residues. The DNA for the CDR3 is TGTGCCAGCAGCGTCCGGGACAGTGGAGATGGCTACACCTTC. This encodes CASSVRDSGDGYTF. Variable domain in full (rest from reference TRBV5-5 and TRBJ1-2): DAGVTQSPTHLIKTRGQQVTLRCSPISGHKSVSWYQQVLGQGPQFIFQYYEKEERGRGNFPDRFSARQFPNYSSELNVNALLLGDSALYLCASSVRDSGDGYTFGSGTRLTVV.

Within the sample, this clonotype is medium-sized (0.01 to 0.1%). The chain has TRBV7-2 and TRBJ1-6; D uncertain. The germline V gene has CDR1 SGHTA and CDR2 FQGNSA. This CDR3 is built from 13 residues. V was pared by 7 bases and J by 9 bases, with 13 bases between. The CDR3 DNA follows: TGTGCCAGCAACGGAGGCGCGGGTTCACCCCTCCACTTT. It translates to CASNGGAGSPLHF.

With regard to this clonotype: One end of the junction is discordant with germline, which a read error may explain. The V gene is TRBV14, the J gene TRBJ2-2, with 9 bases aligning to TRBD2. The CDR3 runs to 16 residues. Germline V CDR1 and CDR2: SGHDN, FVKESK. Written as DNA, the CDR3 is TGTGCCAGCAGCCCTCCGGGACTAGCTAGCACCGGGGGGCTGTTTTTT. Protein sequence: CASSPPGLASTGGLFF.

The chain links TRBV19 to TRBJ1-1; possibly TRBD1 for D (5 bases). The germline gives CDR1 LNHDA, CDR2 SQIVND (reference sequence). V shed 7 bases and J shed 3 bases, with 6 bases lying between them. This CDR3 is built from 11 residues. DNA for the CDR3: TGTGCCAGTACGGGGGACACTGAAGCTTTCTTT. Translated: CASTGDTEAFF.

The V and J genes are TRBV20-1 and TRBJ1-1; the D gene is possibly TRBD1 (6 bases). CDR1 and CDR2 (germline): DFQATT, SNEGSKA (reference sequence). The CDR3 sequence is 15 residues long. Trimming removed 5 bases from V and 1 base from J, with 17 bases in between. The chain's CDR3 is CSAQSLRTANTEAFF. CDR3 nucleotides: TGCAGTGCTCAATCTCTCCGGACAGCGAACACTGAAGCTTTCTTT.

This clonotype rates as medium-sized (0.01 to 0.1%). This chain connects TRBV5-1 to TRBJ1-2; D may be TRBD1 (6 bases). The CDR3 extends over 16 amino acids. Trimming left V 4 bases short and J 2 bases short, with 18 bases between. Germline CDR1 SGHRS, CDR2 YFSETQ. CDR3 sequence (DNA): TGCGCCAGCAGCCCCGGAGAACAGGGACCAAACTATGGCTACACCTTC. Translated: CASSPGEQGPNYGYTF.